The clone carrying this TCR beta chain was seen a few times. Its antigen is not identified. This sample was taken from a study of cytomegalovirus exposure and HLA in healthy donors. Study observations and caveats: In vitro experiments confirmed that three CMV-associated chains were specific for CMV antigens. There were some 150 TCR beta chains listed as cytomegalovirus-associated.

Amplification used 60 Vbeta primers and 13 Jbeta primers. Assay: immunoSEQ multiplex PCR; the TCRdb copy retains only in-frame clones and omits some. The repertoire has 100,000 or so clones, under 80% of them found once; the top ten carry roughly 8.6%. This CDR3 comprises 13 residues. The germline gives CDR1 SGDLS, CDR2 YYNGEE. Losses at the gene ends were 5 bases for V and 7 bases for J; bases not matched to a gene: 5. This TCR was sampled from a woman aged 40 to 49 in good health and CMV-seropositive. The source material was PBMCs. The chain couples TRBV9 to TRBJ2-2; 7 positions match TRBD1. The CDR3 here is CASSTGVHGELFF. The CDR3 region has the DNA TGTGCCAGCAGTACAGGGGTTCACGGGGAGCTGTTTTTT. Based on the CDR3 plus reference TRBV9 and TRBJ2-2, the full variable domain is DSGVTQTPKHLITATGQRVTLRCSPRSGDLSVYWYQQSLDQGLQFLIQYYNGEERAKGNILERFSAQQFPDLHSELNLSSLELGDSALYFCASSTGVHGELFFGEGSRLTVL.